The 15 T cell receptor beta chains presented below share a single source sample, sequenced in a study of blood T cell repertoires in COVID-19. Sequenced by immunoSEQ multiplex PCR; TCRdb stores in-frame clones only, minus some. Of 12,000 to 15,000 clones detected, less than 90% appear once; the ten largest clones hold more than 15%. Sequencing used peripheral blood. These TCRs come from a man aged 40-55 years with active or convalescent COVID-19.

V usage is TRBV5-1 and J usage is TRBJ2-3; 9 bases fit TRBD2. Unmatched junction bases numbered 9, after V lost 4 bases and J lost 3 bases. The CDR3 contains 16 residues. Germline lookup yields CDR1 SGHRS and CDR2 YFSETQ. CDR3 sequence: CASSTPLAGGTDTQYF. The CDR3 DNA is TGCGCCAGCAGCACGCCACTAGCGGGCGGGACAGATACGCAGTATTTT.

DNA for the CDR3: TGTGCCAGCAGCTTGCCCTCGGGACAGGACTATGGCTACACCTTC. Residues: CASSLPSGQDYGYTF. The V and J genes are TRBV5-4 and TRBJ1-2; TRBD1 matches 8 bases. The V gene end was trimmed by 1 base and the J gene end by 3 bases; junction bases not matched to a gene: 5. This CDR3 region has 15 residues. Germline CDR1 is SGHNT and CDR2 is YYREEE (reference sequence).

V gene TRBV12-5 combines with J gene TRBJ2-1; TRBD1 matches 10 bases. Germline assignment: CDR1 LGHNT and CDR2 FRNRAP. This CDR3 is 16 amino acids long. The trim removed 6 bases at V and 8 bases at J, leaving 13 bases unmatched. The CDR3 nucleotides are TGTGCTAGTGGGCCGGGACAGGGGATCTTGGGCGATGAGCAGTTCTTC. This translates into CASGPGQGILGDEQFF.

The chain couples TRBV21-1 to TRBJ1-5. TRBV21-1 is termed a pseudogene. This CDR3 has 12 residues. CDR3 sequence reads: CAPCGSNQPQHF. The CDR3 DNA sequence: TGTGCCCCCTGCGGCAGTAATCAGCCCCAGCATTTT.

The rearrangement links TRBV5-4 to TRBJ2-7; 8 nucleotides agree with TRBD1. V was pared by 4 bases and J by 3 bases, with 6 bases of the junction left unmatched. The CDR3 spans 14 residues. CDR1 is SGHNT and CDR2 is YYREEE in the germline V gene (reference sequence). The CDR3 DNA sequence: TGTGCCAGCAGCCCTGACAGGGGAGGCTACGAGCAGTACTTC. Translation: CASSPDRGGYEQYF.

The chain has TRBV28 and TRBJ2-6, with TRBD1 matching 7 bases. This CDR3 contains 17 residues. Germline V CDR1 and CDR2: MDHEN, SYDVKM. Trimming at V came to 10 bases and at J to 2 bases, leaving 14 bases not matched to a gene. CDR3 nucleotides: TGTGCCACCCGACAGGGTAAGGCCTTGACTGGGGCCAACGTCCTGACTTTC. Its protein product is CATRQGKALTGANVLTF.

The gene calls are TRBV3-1 (or the pseudogene TRBV3-2) and TRBJ2-3, with TRBD2 matching over 9 bases. J lost 3 bases, V lost 0 bases, and 10 bases had no gene match. The CDR3 is 18 amino acids. Germline assignment: CDR1 LGHDT and CDR2 YNNKEL (reference sequence). CDR3 in DNA: TGTGCCAGCAGCCAAGACCCCCTCCTAGCGGGGAAAACAGATACGCAGTATTTT. It yields the protein CASSQDPLLAGKTDTQYF.

This clone was recorded only once. The V gene is TRBV4-2, the J gene TRBJ1-2; no definite D call. V dropped 0 bases and J dropped 6 bases, with 2 bases sitting between them. Germline assignment: CDR1 LGHNA and CDR2 YNFKEQ. The CDR3 covers 11 residues. The CDR3 sequence is CASSQDDGYTF. As DNA, the CDR3 is TGTGCCAGCAGCCAAGACGATGGCTACACCTTC.

V is TRBV7-9 and J is TRBJ2-3, with 11 bases identical to TRBD1. CDR3 length equals 14 residues. The V and J ends lost 6 bases and 6 bases, in that order; junction bases with no gene match: 5. The V gene's germline CDR1 is SEHNR and CDR2 FQNEAQ (reference sequence). CDR3 in amino acids: CASRGQGVRDTQYF. The DNA for the CDR3 is TGTGCCAGCAGGGGACAGGGGGTCAGGGATACGCAGTATTTT.

V gene TRBV9 combines with J gene TRBJ1-4; possibly TRBD1 for D (5 bases). The CDR3 spans 15 residues. Germline values: CDR1 SGDLS, CDR2 YYNGEE. V lost 0 bases to trimming and J lost 7 bases, with 13 bases between them. CDR3 loop: CASSVAPREGEKLFF. As DNA, the CDR3 is TGTGCCAGCAGCGTAGCTCCCAGGGAGGGTGAAAAACTGTTTTTT.

The gene calls are TRBV3-1 (or the pseudogene TRBV3-2) and TRBJ1-1; D is uncertain. The ends were cut back, 5 bases at V and 11 bases at J, with 12 bases in the middle. The CDR3 runs to 11 residues. Germline-derived CDR1 and CDR2 are LGHDT and YNNKEL (reference sequence). In DNA form, the CDR3 reads TGTGCCAGCAGCGATTCTGAAGAGGCTTTCTTT. This encodes CASSDSEEAFF.

The V and J genes are TRBV2 and TRBJ1-4, with 8 bases fitting TRBD1. Germline-derived CDR1 and CDR2 are SNHLY and FYNNEI. The CDR3 contains 14 residues. Losses at the gene ends were 5 bases for V and 7 bases for J; bases not matched to a gene: 6. For the CDR3, the DNA is TGTGCCAGCAGTAGGAGCAGGGGGCTTGAAAAACTGTTTTTT. It codes for CASSRSRGLEKLFF.

V and J are TRBV2 and TRBJ1-6, with D perhaps matching TRBD1 (5 bases). Germline V gene sequence: CDR1 SNHLY, CDR2 FYNNEI. The CDR3 is 13 residues long. V dropped 3 bases and J dropped 5 bases, with 5 bases sitting between them. The CDR3 protein is CASSEDNNSPLHF. In DNA, the CDR3 is TGTGCCAGCAGTGAGGACAATAATTCACCCCTCCACTTT.

The chain couples TRBV6-5 to TRBJ2-1, with a tentative D call TRBD2 (5 bases). Germline V gene data show CDR1 as MNHEY and CDR2 as SVGAGI. This CDR3 has 16 residues. V was cut by 0 bases and J by 2 bases, with 11 bases left in between. CDR3 DNA sequence: TGTGCCAGCAGTTACTCCGCCGGACTTCCCTACAATGAGCAGTTCTTC. Amino acid sequence: CASSYSAGLPYNEQFF.

The rearrangement joins TRBV5-5 to TRBJ1-5, with D possibly being TRBD1 (6 bases). This CDR3 has 14 residues. Trimming pared 0 bases from V and 5 bases from J, leaving 9 bases between. From germline, CDR1 is SGHKS and CDR2 YYEKEE (reference sequence). The DNA for the CDR3 is TGTGCCAGCAGCTTGGAAGGGGGGGATCAGCCCCAGCATTTT. Translated: CASSLEGGDQPQHF.